These 18 T cell receptor beta chains were sequenced from one sample in a study of blood T cell repertoires in COVID-19. Libraries were prepared by immunoSEQ multiplex PCR; TCRdb keeps only in-frame clonotypes and omits some of them. Counted here are 250,000 or so clones, 70% to 90% occurring once; the ten biggest clones make up 0.85% to 0.95%. Sequencing was performed on PBMCs or T cells enriched from blood (not recorded which). All receptors derive from a man aged 50 to 60 who had been exposed to COVID-19.

The chain uses TRBV2 and TRBJ2-1, with D maybe TRBD1 (6 bases). Looked up from germline, CDR1 is SNHLY and CDR2 is FYNNEI. V lost 0 bases, J lost 4 bases, and 10 bases lay in between. This CDR3 region has 15 residues. The CDR3 nucleotides read TGTGCCAGCAGTGAAGCGATAGGACAGTACAATGAGCAGTTCTTC. This translates into CASSEAIGQYNEQFF.

The chain links TRBV28 to TRBJ2-1; D remains unclear. Trimming pared 6 bases from V and 0 bases from J, leaving 12 bases between. Germline CDR1 MDHEN, CDR2 SYDVKM. The CDR3 consists of 15 residues. In nucleotides, the CDR3 is TGTGCCAGCAGATCCGGGTCGAGCTCCTACAATGAGCAGTTCTTC. Its translation: CASRSGSSSYNEQFF.

The CDR3 bases are TGTGCCAGCAGCTCCGTCGGGCTAGCGGGAGTCGAGACCCAGTACTTC. Its translation is CASSSVGLAGVETQYF. The chain recombines TRBV9 with TRBJ2-5, with 10 bases identical to TRBD2. CDR3 length equals 16 residues. V was clipped by 4 bases and J by 5 bases; unmatched bases: 11. Germline CDR1 SGDLS, CDR2 YYNGEE.

This chain links TRBV5-1 with TRBJ1-2; maybe TRBD1 (5 bases). The germline V gene encodes CDR1 SGHRS and CDR2 YFSETQ. Deletions cut 4 bases from V and 11 bases from J, with 21 bases between. The CDR3 is 14 residues long. The CDR3 DNA sequence: TGCGCCAGCAGCAAAGAGTCCACAGGCGAGGTGTACACCTTC. Protein sequence: CASSKESTGEVYTF.

This clone was recorded only once. The chain carries TRBV18 and TRBJ2-7, with D possibly being TRBD2 (6 bases). Trimming cost V 4 bases and J 4 bases, with 11 bases left between them. The CDR3 totals 13 residues. CDR1 is KGHSH, CDR2 LQKENI, per germline. In nucleotides, the CDR3 is TGTGCCAGCTCACAACCCGCGGGGTACGAGCAGTACTTC. This sequence encodes CASSQPAGYEQYF.

The rearrangement uses TRBV30 and TRBJ1-4; D gene ambiguous. The CDR3 extends over 14 amino acids. Germline CDR1 is GTSNPN and CDR2 is SVGIG (reference sequence). V lost 1 base and J lost 10, with 16 bases in between. Here the CDR3 reads CAWSALGGMGKLFF. In nucleotides, the CDR3 is TGTGCCTGGAGTGCATTGGGAGGCATGGGAAAACTGTTTTTT.

J is TRBJ1-5 and V is TRBV19; 7 bases are a match to TRBD1. The junction had 6 bases not matched to a gene; V was cut back by 10 bases and J by 0 bases. The germline gives CDR1 LNHDA, CDR2 SQIVND (reference sequence). The CDR3 runs 14 residues. This chain's CDR3 is CATGQSNSNQPQHF. The CDR3 bases are TGTGCCACGGGACAGTCGAATAGCAATCAGCCCCAGCATTTT.

The rearrangement uses TRBV5-1 and TRBJ2-1; 7 nucleotides match TRBD1. The CDR3 runs to 15 residues. CDR1 SGHRS and CDR2 YFSETQ come from the germline V gene. V was clipped by 4 bases and J by 6 bases; unmatched bases: 10. CDR3 DNA sequence: TGCGCCAGCAGCAGATCTGGGACAGTACCCAATGAGCAGTTCTTC. Amino acid sequence: CASSRSGTVPNEQFF.

DNA of the CDR3: TGTGCCAGTTCCATCCGGGGAAACACCATATATTTT. Protein: CASSIRGNTIYF. The chain recombines TRBV2 with TRBJ1-3, with D uncertain. The V gene's germline CDR1 is SNHLY and CDR2 FYNNEI. V was shortened by 9 bases and J by 4 bases, with 10 bases between the two germline ends. This CDR3 comprises 12 residues.

The CDR3 region has the DNA TGTGCCAGCAGCCAAGATCAAGAGGAGACCCAGTACTTC. Residues: CASSQDQEETQYF. The V and J genes are TRBV4-2 and TRBJ2-5; D gene ambiguous. The germline CDR1 and CDR2 sequences are LGHNA and YNFKEQ. Trimming removed 0 bases at V and 5 bases at J, with 7 bases between. The CDR3 loop spans 13 amino acids.

V and J are TRBV30 and TRBJ1-2, with D unresolved. The V end lost 3 bases, the J end lost 4 bases, and 15 bases lay between the germline ends. There are 14 residues in the CDR3. The germline V gene encodes CDR1 GTSNPN and CDR2 SVGIG (reference sequence). This CDR3 is CAWSIPGIAYGYTF. The CDR3 DNA is TGTGCCTGGAGCATCCCCGGGATTGCCTATGGCTACACCTTC. Full variable domain (rest looked up from reference TRBV30 and TRBJ1-2): SQTIHQWPATLVQPVGSPLSLECTVEGTSNPNLYWYRQAAGRGLQLLFYSVGIGQISSEVPQNLSASRPQDRQFILSSKKLLLSDSGFYLCAWSIPGIAYGYTFGSGTRLTVV.

This clone was detected a few times. This chain connects TRBV4-2 to TRBJ2-7; TRBD1 might be the D (5 bases). The germline gives CDR1 LGHNA, CDR2 YNFKEQ. V lost 3 bases and J lost 7, with 13 bases in between. The CDR3 sequence is 13 residues long. Written as DNA, the CDR3 is TGTGCCAGCAGCCAGCAGGGTTTGGGTGAGCAGTACTTC. It translates to CASSQQGLGEQYF.

The gene calls are TRBV27 and TRBJ2-1; maybe TRBD2 (6 bases). This CDR3 has 13 residues. Germline CDR1 and CDR2: MNHEY and SMNVEV (reference sequence). The V gene lost 2 bases and the J gene lost 12 bases, with 14 bases spanning the gap. CDR3 amino acids: CASSLVAVGVQFF. CDR3 nucleotides: TGTGCCAGCAGTTTAGTAGCGGTGGGGGTGCAGTTCTTC.

This chain joins TRBV5-1 and TRBJ1-2, with D unclear. V was shortened by 0 bases and J by 7 bases, with 10 bases between the two germline ends. Germline assignment: CDR1 SGHRS and CDR2 YFSETQ. This CDR3 comprises 13 residues. The CDR3 reads CASSLAGLVGYTF. The CDR3 DNA is TGCGCCAGCAGCTTGGCCGGACTAGTTGGCTACACCTTC.

This sequence joins TRBV7-3 and TRBJ2-7, with D tentatively TRBD2 (6 bases). There are 14 residues in the CDR3. V gave up 7 bases and J gave up 7 bases, with 20 bases separating them. Germline V gene data show CDR1 as SGHTA and CDR2 as FQGTGA. CDR3 in amino acids: CASNPRGFEGEQYV. The CDR3 DNA follows: TGTGCCAGCAACCCCCGGGGGTTCGAGGGAGAGCAGTACGTC.

V and J are TRBV11-3 and TRBJ1-1; weak D call: TRBD1 (6 bases). The ends were cut back, 5 bases at V and 10 bases at J, with 14 bases in the middle. CDR3 length: 12 residues. The germline V gene encodes CDR1 SGHNT and CDR2 YENEEA. CDR3 sequence reads: CASSPSRGGAFF. The CDR3 coding sequence is TGTGCCAGCAGCCCCTCGAGAGGGGGAGCTTTCTTT.

The V and J genes are TRBV5-1 and TRBJ1-4; 7 bases align to TRBD1. The junction had 8 bases not matched to a gene; V was cut back by 4 bases and J by 5 bases. Germline V gene lookup returns CDR1 SGHRS and CDR2 YFSETQ. The CDR3 has 15 residues. The CDR3, as DNA: TGCGCCAGCAGCGAACTGGGACAGAGGAATGAAAAACTGTTTTTT. Encoded protein: CASSELGQRNEKLFF.

This clone occurred once. This chain links TRBV7-2 with TRBJ1-3, with no clear D. The ends were cut back, 5 bases at V and 1 base at J, with 12 bases in the middle. Germline assignment: CDR1 SGHTA and CDR2 FQGNSA. The CDR3 contains 15 residues. CDR3 sequence: CASSTRGFSGNTIYF. CDR3 nucleotide sequence: TGTGCCAGCAGCACACGGGGATTTTCTGGAAACACCATATATTTT.